The 28 T cell receptor beta chains listed next were all sequenced from one sample in a study of shared clonotypes between healthy human individuals. CD45RO-negative, CCR7-positively selected cells formed the naive CD8 fraction, excluding terminally differentiated effector memory CD45RA+ cells. Produced via immunoSEQ multiplex PCR; TCRdb's table is partial and in-frame only. The sample has roughly 570,000 clones; roughly 98% are singletons. Sequences were obtained from naive CD8+ T cells sorted from blood. These TCRs come from a young man in good health.

V usage is TRBV5-6 and J usage is TRBJ2-1; tentative D call: TRBD2 (5 bases). This CDR3 is 16 amino acids long. Germline-derived CDR1 and CDR2 are SGHDT and YYEEEE. The V gene lost 4 bases and the J gene lost 5 bases, with 19 bases spanning the gap. CDR3 residues: CASSGDKNRGDNEQFF. Here the CDR3 DNA reads TGTGCCAGCAGCGGGGATAAAAACCGGGGTGACAATGAGCAGTTCTTC. Variable domain in full (rest from reference TRBV5-6 and TRBJ2-1): DAGVTQSPTHLIKTRGQQVTLRCSPKSGHDTVSWYQQALGQGPQFIFQYYEEEERQRGNFPDRFSGHQFPNYSSELNVNALLLGDSALYLCASSGDKNRGDNEQFFGPGTRLTVL.

CDR3 bases: TGCAGCGTTGTCGAACAGGGCGCACAGCCCCAGCATTTT. Encoded protein: CSVVEQGAQPQHF. The chain uses TRBV29-1 and TRBJ1-5; tentative D call: TRBD1 (6 bases). V was trimmed by 4 bases and J by 7 bases, leaving 14 bases between them. This CDR3 is 13 amino acids long. Germline values: CDR1 SQVTM, CDR2 ANQGSEA.

The chain recombines TRBV6-5 with TRBJ2-7, with D possibly TRBD1 on 5 matching bases. The CDR3 is 12 amino acids. Germline assignment: CDR1 MNHEY and CDR2 SVGAGI. V lost 8 bases to trimming and J lost 3 bases, with 11 bases between them. The CDR3 spells CASGQGNYEQYF. For the CDR3, the DNA is TGTGCCAGCGGGCAGGGTAACTACGAGCAGTACTTC.

This sequence joins TRBV2 and TRBJ2-7, with D perhaps TRBD2 (6 bases). The CDR3 length is 15 residues. Trimming stripped 5 bases from V and 2 bases from J, with 16 bases between. The germline gives CDR1 SNHLY, CDR2 FYNNEI. The CDR3 sequence: CASSNTGTYAYEQYF. The CDR3 DNA reads TGTGCCAGCAGTAACACCGGGACTTATGCCTACGAGCAGTACTTC. Full variable domain (remainder filled in from reference TRBV2 and TRBJ2-7): EPEVTQTPSHQVTQMGQEVILRCVPISNHLYFYWYRQILGQKVEFLVSFYNNEISEKSEIFDDQFSVERPDGSNFTLKIRSTKLEDSAMYFCASSNTGTYAYEQYFGPGTRLTVT.

The V gene is TRBV5-1, the J gene TRBJ2-2; possible D gene TRBD1, 6 bases. Germline V gene data show CDR1 as SGHRS and CDR2 as YFSETQ. V was pared by 4 bases and J by 6 bases, with 19 bases between. The CDR3 sequence is 16 residues long. The CDR3: CASSPRTEGPPGELFF. The CDR3 DNA is TGCGCCAGCAGCCCTCGGACAGAAGGGCCCCCCGGGGAGCTGTTTTTT.

This chain connects TRBV11-1 to TRBJ2-2; possible D gene TRBD2, 5 bases. Germline lookup yields CDR1 SGHAT and CDR2 FQDESV (reference sequence). This CDR3 has 15 residues. V shed 5 bases and J shed 3 bases, with 13 bases lying between them. The CDR3 reads CASSPDAEDTGELFF. CDR3 sequence (DNA): TGTGCCAGCAGCCCGGACGCGGAGGACACCGGGGAGCTGTTTTTT.

This clone occurred once. The chain carries TRBV4-1 and TRBJ2-7; 9 nucleotides agree with TRBD1. Germline CDR1 MGHRA, CDR2 YSYEKL. Trimming cost V 1 base and J 2 bases; bases outside gene matches: 3. The CDR3 covers 15 residues. The CDR3 DNA reads as TGCGCCAGCAGCCAAGTAAGGGACAGGGCCTACGAGCAGTACTTC. Translating it yields CASSQVRDRAYEQYF.

This sequence joins TRBV14 and TRBJ2-7; D remains ambiguous. The V and J ends lost 2 bases and 3 bases respectively, with 8 bases between them. This CDR3 comprises 13 residues. CDR1 and CDR2 from the germline V gene are SGHDN and FVKESK. The CDR3 DNA reads TGTGCCAGCAGCCAAAACGTAAACTACGAGCAGTACTTC. It yields the protein CASSQNVNYEQYF.

Of note for this clone: The junction differs from germline at one of its ends, possibly a read error. The J gene is TRBJ1-1, the V gene TRBV5-6; a weak D match, TRBD1 (5 bases). CDR3 length equals 14 residues. Germline V lookup: CDR1 SGHDT, CDR2 YYEEEE. The CDR3 region has the DNA TGTGCCAGCAGGTTGGGGACCATGAACACTGAAGCTTTCTTT. Translation gives CASRLGTMNTEAFF.

This clone is a singleton in its sample. V and J are TRBV13 and TRBJ2-7; no clear D. Germline CDR1 PRHDT, CDR2 FYEKMQ (reference sequence). V shed 1 base and J shed 0 bases, with 4 bases lying between them. CDR3 length equals 13 residues. Here the CDR3 reads CASSLEDSYEQYF. DNA for the CDR3: TGTGCCAGCAGCTTAGAGGACTCCTACGAGCAGTACTTC.

This chain links TRBV5-4 with TRBJ1-5; D gene unclear. Germline CDR1 SGHNT, CDR2 YYREEE (reference sequence). CDR3 size: 14 residues. V lost 0 bases, J lost 4 bases, and 8 bases lay in between. Here the CDR3 reads CASSLAPANQPQHF. CDR3 bases: TGTGCCAGCAGCTTGGCACCTGCGAATCAGCCCCAGCATTTT.

V and J are TRBV5-4 and TRBJ2-3, with TRBD2 matching 7 bases. This CDR3 has 15 amino acids. The V and J ends lost 4 bases and 2 bases, in that order; junction bases with no gene match: 7. Germline V gene sequence: CDR1 SGHNT, CDR2 YYREEE (reference sequence). CDR3 in amino acids: CASSATGTNTDTQYF. The CDR3, as DNA: TGTGCCAGCAGCGCAACCGGGACTAACACAGATACGCAGTATTTT.

The chain combines TRBV5-4 with TRBJ2-1; D ambiguous. This CDR3 contains 11 residues. Trimming removed 3 bases from V and 13 bases from J, with 11 bases in between. The V gene's germline CDR1 is SGHNT and CDR2 YYREEE (reference sequence). CDR3 coding DNA: TGTGCCAGCAGCTCCGGACCCGACCAGTTCTTC. Its protein is CASSSGPDQFF.

This chain links TRBV4-1 with TRBJ2-3; D unclear. This CDR3 region has 16 residues. Germline V lookup: CDR1 MGHRA, CDR2 YSYEKL. Deletions cut 3 bases from V and 4 bases from J, with 17 bases between. The CDR3 nucleotides read TGCGCCAGCAGCCACCCTGGGGTAGGAACAGCAGATACGCAGTATTTT. It yields the protein CASSHPGVGTADTQYF.

In this sample, this clone turned up once. The chain combines TRBV5-4 with TRBJ1-1; the match to TRBD1 covers 9 bases. Germline lookup yields CDR1 SGHNT and CDR2 YYREEE (reference sequence). With 0 bases clipped from V and 0 bases from J, the junction kept 9 bases outside the gene matches. The CDR3 runs to 18 residues. This CDR3 is CASSLDETGGDMNTEAFF. For the CDR3, the DNA is TGTGCCAGCAGCTTGGATGAGACAGGGGGAGATATGAACACTGAAGCTTTCTTT.

This chain joins TRBV27 and TRBJ1-5, with a weak D call TRBD1 (5 bases). CDR1 and CDR2 from the germline V gene are MNHEY and SMNVEV (reference sequence). There are 16 residues in the CDR3. Between the trimmed V and J ends, which lost 2 bases and 0 bases, there was a span of 11 bases. This CDR3 is CASSLVGGYSNQPQHF. DNA of the CDR3: TGTGCCAGCAGTTTAGTGGGGGGGTATAGCAATCAGCCCCAGCATTTT.

With respect to this clone: The same CDR3 arises from other DNA sequences in this sample as well. The chain links TRBV4-1 to TRBJ2-7; D could derive from TRBD1 or TRBD2 (5 bases each). Germline-derived CDR1 and CDR2 are MGHRA and YSYEKL. V lost 0 bases and J 1 base, leaving 7 bases between the germline ends. The CDR3 is 14 residues long. The DNA of the CDR3 is TGCGCCAGCAGCCAAGATTGGGGGTCCTACGAGCAGTACTTC. Its protein product is CASSQDWGSYEQYF.

The chain uses TRBV27 and TRBJ2-7; no clear D gene. The V gene lost 0 bases and the J gene lost 6 bases, with 9 bases spanning the gap. The CDR3 contains 13 residues. Germline V gene sequence: CDR1 MNHEY, CDR2 SMNVEV (reference sequence). CDR3 nucleotides: TGTGCCAGCAGTTTATCGGCGGTAGCCGAGCAGTACTTC. Translating it yields CASSLSAVAEQYF.

This chain joins TRBV27 and TRBJ2-2, with TRBD2 identical over 7 bases. J lost 0 bases, V lost 6 bases, and 13 bases had no gene match. Germline V gene data show CDR1 as MNHEY and CDR2 as SMNVEV (reference sequence). The CDR3 loop spans 18 amino acids. The CDR3 nucleotides read TGTGCCAGCAGCACCTCGCCTAGCGGCTACCCGAACACCGGGGAGCTGTTTTTT. It yields the protein CASSTSPSGYPNTGELFF.

This clone was seen once. The CDR3 nucleotides are TGTGCCAGTAGTATAGATGGGGAGTCAGGGGCGCGGAATCAGCCCCAGCATTTT. It specifies CASSIDGESGARNQPQHF. The chain links TRBV19 to TRBJ1-5; possibly TRBD1 for D (6 bases). CDR1 and CDR2 from the germline V gene are LNHDA and SQIVND (reference sequence). V lost 0 bases, J lost 4 bases, and 19 bases lay in between. The CDR3 covers 18 residues. The full variable domain, with the rest looked up from reference TRBV19 and TRBJ1-5, is DGGITQSPKYLFRKEGQNVTLSCEQNLNHDAMYWYRQDPGQGLRLIYYSQIVNDFQKGDIAEGYSVSREKKESFPLTVTSAQKNPTAFYLCASSIDGESGARNQPQHFGDGTRLSIL.

CDR3 nucleotides: TGTGCCAGCAGCTACCGGGACAGCACCACCTCTATCTACGAGCAGTACTTC. Protein: CASSYRDSTTSIYEQYF. V and J are TRBV11-2 and TRBJ2-7, with 7 bases that match TRBD1. Trimming at V came to 4 bases and at J to 3 bases, leaving 15 bases not matched to a gene. Germline V gene data show CDR1 as SGHAT and CDR2 as FQNNGV. This CDR3 is built from 17 residues.

The chain links TRBV4-3 to TRBJ2-3, with a tentative D call TRBD1 (5 bases). The germline V and J ends were trimmed by 0 bases and 5 bases, with 15 bases remaining between them. The CDR3 length is 16 residues. Per germline, CDR1 LGHNA and CDR2 YSLEER. CDR3 nucleotide sequence: TGCGCCAGCAGCCAAGATATGGGCAGGGAAATAGATACGCAGTATTTT. Translating it yields CASSQDMGREIDTQYF.

This clone was counted a single time. This chain links TRBV11-2 with TRBJ2-7, with 7 bases matching TRBD2. V lost 3 bases to trimming and J lost 6 bases; unmatched junction nucleotides: 11. Germline V gene data show CDR1 as SGHAT and CDR2 as FQNNGV. The CDR3 spans 15 residues. The DNA for the CDR3 is TGTGCCAGCAGCTTTTTGACCGGGACTACTTCCGAGCAGTACTTC. It translates to CASSFLTGTTSEQYF.

About this clone itself: Sequence at one end of the junction differs from germline and may be a read error. The chain couples TRBV7-7 to TRBJ1-3, with D unresolved. CDR1 is SSHAT, CDR2 FNYEAQ, per germline (reference sequence). The CDR3 consists of 8 residues. The CDR3 protein is CPRNAIYF. The CDR3 nucleotides are TGTCCCCGAAACGCCATATATTTT.

The chain employs TRBV9 and TRBJ2-3; a possible D gene is TRBD1 (5 bases). The germline CDR1 and CDR2 sequences are SGDLS and YYNGEE. CDR3 size: 15 residues. Trimming stripped 5 bases from V and 0 bases from J, with 13 bases between. The CDR3 sequence: CASRQAGQSTDTQYF. The CDR3 region has the DNA TGTGCCAGCAGGCAGGCAGGGCAAAGCACAGATACGCAGTATTTT.

The rearrangement joins TRBV5-1 to TRBJ2-3, with TRBD2 identical over 16 bases. The CDR3 consists of 17 residues. CDR1 is SGHRS, CDR2 YFSETQ, per germline. With 4 bases clipped from V and 4 bases from J, the junction kept 6 bases outside the gene matches. The CDR3 reads CASSAGLAGGPADTQYF. The CDR3, as DNA: TGCGCCAGCAGCGCGGGACTAGCGGGAGGGCCCGCAGATACGCAGTATTTT.

The count of this clone is one. V and J are TRBV5-1 and TRBJ2-1; the D gene is possibly TRBD2 (6 bases). Germline CDR1 SGHRS, CDR2 YFSETQ. The CDR3 sequence is 18 residues long. Trimming removed 0 bases from V and 0 bases from J, with 16 bases in between. CDR3 bases: TGCGCCAGCAGCTTGGCCGGGGTAGCGGAAACCTCCTACAATGAGCAGTTCTTC. This sequence encodes CASSLAGVAETSYNEQFF.

This clone has a single count. The chain couples TRBV19 to TRBJ2-7; 7 bases line up with TRBD2. This CDR3 comprises 14 residues. In germline, CDR1 is LNHDA, CDR2 SQIVND (reference sequence). After removal of 1 base from V and 4 bases from J, the junction contained 4 bases not matched to a gene. The DNA for the CDR3 is TGTGCCAGTAGTATAGCGGGAGGTGGGTACGAGCAGTACTTC. This sequence encodes CASSIAGGGYEQYF.